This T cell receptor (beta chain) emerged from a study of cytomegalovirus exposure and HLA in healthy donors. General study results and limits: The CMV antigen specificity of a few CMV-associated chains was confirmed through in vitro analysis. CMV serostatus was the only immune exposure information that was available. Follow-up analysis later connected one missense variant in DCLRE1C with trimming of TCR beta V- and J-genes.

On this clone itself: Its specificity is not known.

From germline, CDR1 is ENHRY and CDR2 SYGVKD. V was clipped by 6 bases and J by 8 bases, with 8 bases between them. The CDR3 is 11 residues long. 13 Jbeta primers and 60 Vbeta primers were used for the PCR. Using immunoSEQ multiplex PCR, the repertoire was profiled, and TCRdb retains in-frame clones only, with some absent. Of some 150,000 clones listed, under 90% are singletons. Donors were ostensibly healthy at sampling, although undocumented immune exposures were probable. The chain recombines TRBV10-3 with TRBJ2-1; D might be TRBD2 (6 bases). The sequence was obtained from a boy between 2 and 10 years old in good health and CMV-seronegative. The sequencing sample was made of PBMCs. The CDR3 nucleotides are TGTGCCATCAGGGGACTTGATGAGCAGTTCTTC. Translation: CAIRGLDEQFF.